The 5 T cell receptor beta chains below were found in one sample sequenced in a study of cytotoxic CD8 clonotypes in ibrutinib-treated CLL. Sequencing used immunoSEQ multiplex PCR; TCRdb keeps in-frame clones, though not all of them. Among 330,000 or so clones, over 60% were seen once, and the ten largest hold about 5.9%. The sample here was PBMCs, taken after 36 months of ibrutinib treatment. Every receptor here comes from a human donor with chronic lymphocytic leukemia.

The chain links TRBV19 to TRBJ1-2; 9 nucleotides match TRBD1. The CDR3 totals 14 residues. The junction had 7 bases not matched to a gene; V was cut back by 3 bases and J by 8 bases. Germline V lookup: CDR1 LNHDA, CDR2 SQIVND (reference sequence). The CDR3 coding sequence is TGTGCCAGTAGTATTGGGACAGGGTCACGCGGCTACACCTTC. Protein product: CASSIGTGSRGYTF.

This sequence joins TRBV29-1 and TRBJ2-3; D ambiguous. The V end was cut by 0 bases, the J end by 2 bases, with 9 bases between. Per germline, CDR1 SQVTM and CDR2 ANQGSEA. This CDR3 spans 14 amino acids. For the CDR3, the DNA is TGCAGCGTTGAAGAGGCCAAAATCACAGATACGCAGTATTTT. This encodes CSVEEAKITDTQYF.

The table lists this clone with a few counts. V and J are TRBV7-6 and TRBJ1-2, with no clear D. CDR3 size: 13 residues. The germline V and J ends were trimmed by 2 bases and 4 bases, with 8 bases remaining between them. Germline loops: CDR1 SGHVS, CDR2 FNYEAQ. This CDR3 reads CASSLPGLYGYTF. The CDR3 DNA is TGTGCCAGCAGCTTACCAGGACTCTATGGCTACACCTTC. Filled out from reference TRBV7-6 and TRBJ1-2, the complete variable domain reads GAGVSQSPRYKVTKRGQDVALRCDPISGHVSLYWYRQALGQGPEFLTYFNYEAQQDKSGLPNDRFSAERPEGSISTLTIQRTEQRDSAMYRCASSLPGLYGYTFGSGTRLTVV.

In this sample, this clone turned up once. The genes are TRBV5-6 and TRBJ1-4; D is unclear. Trimming took off 4 bases at V and 8 bases at J, with 15 bases between the two ends. Germline assignment: CDR1 SGHDT and CDR2 YYEEEE. There are 14 residues in the CDR3. CDR3: CASSIGLEREKLFF. In DNA form, the CDR3 reads TGTGCCAGCAGCATCGGACTCGAGCGGGAAAAACTGTTTTTT.

The DNA for the CDR3 is TGTGCCAGCCAGGGAGGTAGCAATTCACCCCTCCACTTT. Protein product: CASQGGSNSPLHF. The gene calls are TRBV7-6 and TRBJ1-6; perhaps TRBD1 as D (5 bases). The V end was cut by 8 bases, the J end by 7 bases, with 12 bases between. The V gene's germline CDR1 is SGHVS and CDR2 FNYEAQ. The CDR3 has 13 residues.